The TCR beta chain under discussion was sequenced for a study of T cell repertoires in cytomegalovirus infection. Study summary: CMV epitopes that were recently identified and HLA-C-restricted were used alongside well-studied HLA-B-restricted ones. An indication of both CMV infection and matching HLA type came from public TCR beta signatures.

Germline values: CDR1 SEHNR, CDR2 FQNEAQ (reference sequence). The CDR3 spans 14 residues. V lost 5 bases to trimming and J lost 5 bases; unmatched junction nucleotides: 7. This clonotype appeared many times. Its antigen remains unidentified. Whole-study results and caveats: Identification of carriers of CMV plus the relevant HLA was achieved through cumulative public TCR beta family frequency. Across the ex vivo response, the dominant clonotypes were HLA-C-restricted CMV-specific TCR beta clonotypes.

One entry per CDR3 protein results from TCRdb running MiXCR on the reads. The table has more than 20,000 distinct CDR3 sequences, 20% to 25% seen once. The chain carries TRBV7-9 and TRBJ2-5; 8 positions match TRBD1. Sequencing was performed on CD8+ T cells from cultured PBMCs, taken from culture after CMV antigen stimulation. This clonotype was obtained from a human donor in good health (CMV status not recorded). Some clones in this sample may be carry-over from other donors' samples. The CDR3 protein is CASSPRTGFETQYF. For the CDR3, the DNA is TGTGCCAGCAGCCCAAGGACAGGGTTTGAGACCCAGTACTTC.